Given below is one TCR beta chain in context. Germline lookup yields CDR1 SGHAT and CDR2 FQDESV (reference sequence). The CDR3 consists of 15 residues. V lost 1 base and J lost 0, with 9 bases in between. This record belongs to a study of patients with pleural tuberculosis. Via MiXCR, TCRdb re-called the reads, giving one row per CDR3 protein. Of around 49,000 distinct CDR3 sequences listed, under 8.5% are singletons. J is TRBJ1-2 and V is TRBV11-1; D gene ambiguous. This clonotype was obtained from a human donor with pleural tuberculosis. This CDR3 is CASSLGSGSNYGYTF. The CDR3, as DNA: TGTGCCAGCAGCTTAGGTTCTGGCTCTAACTATGGCTACACCTTC.